This T cell receptor beta chain emerged from a study of T cells in Graves' hyperthyroidism and ophthalmopathy. Study-level results: Appearing also in blood were most of the thyroid clonotypes expanded above 0.001.

Amplified TCR beta CDR3 regions derived from RNA transcripts. HTBI primers were used for first-round RT-PCR of the TCR CDR3. In TCRdb, the multiplex PCR reads were re-called with MiXCR into one record per CDR3 protein. The sample has 500,000 to 800,000 distinct CDR3 sequences, approximately 15% seen once. V was clipped by 0 bases and J by 1 base; unmatched bases: 2. The CDR3 spans 16 residues. Germline CDR1 and CDR2: KGHSH and LQKENI. Diagnoses used clinical symptoms, serum thyroxine and TRAb, thyroid ultrasound and orbital computed tomography. PBMCs came from 9 to 10 ml fresh peripheral blood. Points on this clonotype: The antigen is undetermined.

The chain recombines TRBV18 with TRBJ2-4, with 8 bases that match TRBD1. This TCR derives from a woman aged 45-60 years with Graves' ophthalmopathy. Sequencing was performed on blood. DNA of the CDR3: TGTGCCAGCTCACCACCGGGGACAGGCGCCAAAAACATTCAGTACTTC. It codes for CASSPPGTGAKNIQYF.